A selection of T cell receptor beta chains follows, all from one sample in a study of blood T cells in healthy people across ages. TCRdb re-analysed the 5' RACE reads in MiXCR, keeping a single row per CDR3 protein. The sample includes some 1,500,000 distinct CDR3 sequences, approximately 39% of them seen just once. The specimen sequenced was blood. The receptors derive from a woman younger than 35 in good health. Each CDR3 is given with its conserved first and last residue. The order of the fields is V gene, J gene, CDR3 protein.

TRBV6-2/TRBV6-3	TRBJ1-2	CASSWGKTNYGYTF
TRBV29-1	TRBJ1-1	CSVEVAEAFF
TRBV30	TRBJ1-6	CAWRETGYGRNSPLHF
TRBV6-2/TRBV6-3	TRBJ2-3	CASSYSGLAAPADTQYF
TRBV7-8	TRBJ2-6	CASSLVSGDPSGANVLTF
TRBV12-3/TRBV12-4	TRBJ2-5	CASSHSMRQETQYF
TRBV18	TRBJ1-2	CASSPPITYYGYTF
TRBV7-8	TRBJ1-2	CASSSPGGINNYGYTF
TRBV12-3/TRBV12-4	TRBJ2-5	CASSLAGDSKTQYF
TRBV28	NA	CASSFRGGIYNEQYF
TRBV9	TRBJ2-7	CASGRGVSYEQYF
TRBV10-3	TRBJ2-7	CAISEGSGNYEQYF
TRBV27	TRBJ1-2	CASSNHRQGVYGYTF
TRBV5-1	TRBJ1-1	CASSLVPENTEAFF
TRBV12-3/TRBV12-4	TRBJ2-5	CASSPSDGAETQYF
TRBV7-9	TRBJ2-7	CASSAPGTSTSYEQYF
TRBV9	TRBJ2-3	CASSVGGGAGTDTQYF
TRBV21-1	TRBJ2-3	CASSTKAGPETQYF
TRBV7-2	TRBJ1-5	CASSLGGRTHF
TRBV20-1	TRBJ2-3	CSVGWGHWDTQYF
TRBV6-1	TRBJ2-1	CASSEVGHKKQFF
TRBV27	TRBJ2-1	CASSLWPTSLSSYNEQFF
TRBV13	TRBJ2-1	CASSLINWGDEQFF